This T cell receptor beta chain was retrieved from a study of CD8 T cells in ankylosing spondylitis. General study results and limits: Peripheral blood held disease-linked clones only at relatively low frequency, and these were CD8+. The clones that were linked to disease were reported to be significantly enriched in matched synovial fluid samples from ankylosing spondylitis patients. Seemingly characteristic of ankylosing spondylitis blood was a TCR beta motif consisting of about 8 highly homologous variants.

This clonotype was picked up many times. Its antigen is currently unknown. Quantitative 5'-RACE with molecular barcodes was used to make the TCR beta libraries. TCRdb processed the 5' RACE reads anew with MiXCR; each CDR3 protein has one entry. The sample gives approximately 60,000 distinct CDR3 sequences, about 6.2% of which show up once; just under 5% is in the top ten. CDR3 length: 14 residues. Germline CDR1 SGHTA, CDR2 FQGTGA. V gave up 5 bases and J gave up 2 bases, with 13 bases separating them. The sequence came from a male donor with ankylosing spondylitis. The J gene is TRBJ2-7, the V gene TRBV7-3, with D perhaps TRBD2 (5 bases). Sequences were obtained from synovial fluid, either unsorted or a sorted T cell fraction (not recorded which). The DNA of the CDR3 is TGTGCCAGCAGCCTCGGCGGGTCCACCTACGAGCAGTACTTC. It yields the protein CASSLGGSTYEQYF.